The rows below give T cell receptor beta chains drawn from one sample of a study of human T cells and chemical hapten exposure. TCRdb ran MiXCR on the RACE reads and lists one entry per CDR3 protein. The data contain 96,000 or so distinct CDR3 sequences, about 9.3% of them singletons. The sample consisted of whole blood, taken in connection with sensitization to the hapten diphenylcyclopropenone (DPC). These receptors all stem from a woman aged 40 to 55 with alopecia areata. Some clones in this sample may be carry-over from other donors' samples. Each CDR3 is given with its conserved first and last residue. D genes are given only for firm matches. Part of the rows lack a size; the others show once, few, many or a class for expanded clones.

clone size	J gene	V gene	D gene	CDR3 DNA	CDR3 protein
-	TRBJ2-5	TRBV4-3	TRBD2	TGCGCCAGCAGCCAACAAATAGCGGGAGGAGGGGAGACCCAGTACTTC	CASSQQIAGGGETQYF
-	TRBJ2-2	TRBV7-9	-	TGTGCCAGCAGCTTAGGAAGCCAATTAAGTGGCGGGGAGCTGTTTTTT	CASSLGSQLSGGELFF
many	TRBJ2-2	TRBV20-1	-	TGCAGTGCTAGAGACCTCAGCGCCGGGGAGCTGTTTTTT	CSARDLSAGELFF
-	TRBJ2-1	TRBV14	TRBD2	TGTGCCAGCAGCCACCCTTCTAGCGGGCAACACCTCTCCTACAATGAGCAGTTCTTC	CASSHPSSGQHLSYNEQFF
-	TRBJ2-5	TRBV10-3	-	TGTGCCATCAGTGATACAGTCGAGACCCAGTACTTC	CAISDTVETQYF
once	TRBJ1-1	TRBV30	-	TGTGCCTGGAGTGCCCATCTGGGAGGGACTGAAGCTTTCTTT	CAWSAHLGGTEAFF
few	TRBJ2-3	TRBV12-3/TRBV12-4	TRBD2	TGTGCCAGCAGTTCGTCGACGGGGGGTACGCAGTATTTT	CASSSSTGGTQYF
many	TRBJ1-3	TRBV7-8	-	TGTGCCAGCAGCACGGGACGGAGAAGCTCTGGAAACACCATATATTTT	CASSTGRRSSGNTIYF
few	TRBJ2-7	TRBV27	TRBD2	TGTGCCACCCGTGGGGGGGTTGGATACTACGAGCAGTACTTC	CATRGGVGYYEQYF
few	TRBJ2-4	TRBV5-1	-	TGCGCCAGCAGCTTGGACAGGGAATTTGACATTCAGTACTTC	CASSLDREFDIQYF
many	TRBJ2-2	TRBV12-3/TRBV12-4	TRBD1	TGTGCCAGCAGGGACAGGGGGCCCGGGGAGCTGTTTTTT	CASRDRGPGELFF
many	TRBJ1-1	TRBV7-9	TRBD1	TGTGCCAGCAGCTGGACAGGCTTAACTGAAGCTTTCTTT	CASSWTGLTEAFF
-	TRBJ2-2	TRBV2	TRBD1	TGTGCCAGCAGTGAAGTGGGACAGGGTCTTTCCGGGGAGCTGTTTTTT	CASSEVGQGLSGELFF
many	TRBJ1-6	TRBV6-5	-	TGTGCCAGCAGACTCGCCGATTCACCCCTCCACTTT	CASRLADSPLHF
-	TRBJ2-3	TRBV4-3	-	TGCGCCAGCAGCCAGGGAAAGAGCACAGATACGCAGTATTTT	CASSQGKSTDTQYF
many	TRBJ2-3	TRBV7-9	-	TGTGCCAGCAGCTTAGTAGAGACAGATACGCAGTATTTT	CASSLVETDTQYF
few	TRBJ1-1	TRBV15	-	TGTGCCACCACCGTTGGAGGGAACACTGAAGCTTTCTTT	CATTVGGNTEAFF
-	TRBJ2-5	TRBV2	-	TGTGCCAGCGCAGGGGACCTCCAAGAGACCCAGTACTTC	CASAGDLQETQYF
few	TRBJ2-2	TRBV7-2	TRBD2	TGTGCCAGCAGGGGACTAGCGAGCACCGGGGAGCTGTTTTTT	CASRGLASTGELFF
few	TRBJ2-2	TRBV20-1	TRBD2	TGCAGTGCGTCCGGGACTAGGAACACCGGGGAGCTGTTTTTT	CSASGTRNTGELFF
-	TRBJ2-3	TRBV10-3	-	TGTGCCATCAGGGGGGGCGGGAACGCAGATACGCAGTATTTT	CAIRGGGNADTQYF
many	TRBJ2-3	TRBV5-1	-	TGCGCCAGCAGCACGGGACAAGCCCTAACAGATACGCAGTATTTT	CASSTGQALTDTQYF
-	TRBJ2-1	TRBV3-1	TRBD2	TGTGCCAGCAGCCCACGGGGGGACGGGAGGAGGTTCTTC	CASSPRGDGRRFF
many	TRBJ2-2	TRBV6-2/TRBV6-3	-	TGTGCCAGCAGTTACTGGAACACCGGGGAGCTGTTTTTT	CASSYWNTGELFF
-	TRBJ1-4	TRBV10-3	-	TGTGCCATCAGTGAAGGTGGAGAAAAACTGTTTTTT	CAISEGGEKLFF
-	TRBJ2-1	TRBV9	TRBD2	TGTGCCAGCAGCGGCACTAGCGGGAGAGTCTACAATGAGCAGTTCTTC	CASSGTSGRVYNEQFF
few	TRBJ2-7	TRBV2	-	TGTGCCAGCAGTAATAGGTACGAGCAGTACTTC	CASSNRYEQYF
few	TRBJ2-1	TRBV6-2/TRBV6-3	TRBD1	TGTGCCAGCAGTCAGACCGGGACAGCCAACAATGAGCAGTTCTTC	CASSQTGTANNEQFF
-	TRBJ2-2	TRBV30	-	TGTGCCAGCCCCCCCCTCGGAGGGACGGGGACCGTGGAGCTGTTTTTT	CASPPLGGTGTVELFF
-	TRBJ2-5	TRBV5-1	-	TGCGCCAGCAGCTTGGCGTTTGAGACCCAGTACTTC	CASSLAFETQYF
many	TRBJ2-2	TRBV18	TRBD1	TGTGCCAGCTCACTACAGGGGGCGCTGAACACCGGGGAGCTGTTTTTT	CASSLQGALNTGELFF
-	TRBJ1-1	TRBV9	TRBD1	TGTGCCAGCAGCGTAGGGACAGGGCCCACTGAAGCTTTCTTT	CASSVGTGPTEAFF
-	TRBJ2-3	TRBV6-2/TRBV6-3	-	TGTGCCAGCAGAAAGCCGGACACAGATACGCAGTATTTT	CASRKPDTDTQYF
few	TRBJ1-5	TRBV2	-	TGTGCCAGCAGTTCATTCGAGAATCAGCCCCAGCATTTT	CASSSFENQPQHF
few	TRBJ2-3	TRBV6-5	TRBD1	TGTGCCAGCAGTTCCATGACAGGGGCGGTAGATACGCAGTATTTT	CASSSMTGAVDTQYF
-	TRBJ1-6	TRBV20-1	-	TGCAGTGCTAGTCGGGGGGGCCCAGATTCACCCCTCCACTTT	CSASRGGPDSPLHF
many	TRBJ2-7	TRBV19	-	TGTGCCAGTAGTATCTTGGGTGGCGAGCAGTACTTC	CASSILGGEQYF
-	TRBJ2-7	TRBV11-1	-	TGTGCCAGCAGCTTAGCGGACCACGAGCAGTACTTC	CASSLADHEQYF
few	TRBJ2-7	TRBV30	-	TGTGCCTGGAGTAGAATAGGGGCCTACGAGCAGTACTTC	CAWSRIGAYEQYF
many	TRBJ2-1	TRBV30	TRBD1	TGTGCCTGGTTGGGACAGTCCAATGAGCAGTTCTTC	CAWLGQSNEQFF
many	TRBJ2-1	TRBV19	-	TGTGCCAGTAGTATAGATCAGGTCGGCAGGCCCGAGCAGTTCTTC	CASSIDQVGRPEQFF
few	TRBJ1-6	TRBV7-6	-	TGTGCCAGCAGCTTAGCCCGGGGCGGCAATTCACCCCTCCACTTT	CASSLARGGNSPLHF
few	TRBJ1-2	TRBV30	-	TGTGCCTGGAGTGTACAGGGAGGTGGCTACACCTTC	CAWSVQGGGYTF
-	TRBJ2-7	TRBV7-9	TRBD2	TGTGCCAGCAGCTCTAGCGGGAGGACCTACGAGCAGTACTTC	CASSSSGRTYEQYF
many	TRBJ1-6	TRBV21-1	-	TGTGCCAGCAGCAAATCCCCCCCCCAGGGGGCCAGGCCAAATTCACCCCTCCACTTT	CASSKSPPQGARPNSPLHF
few	TRBJ2-3	TRBV4-1	-	TGCGCCAGCAGCCAAGAGGGCCTCCGGACACCAACGCAGTATTTT	CASSQEGLRTPTQYF